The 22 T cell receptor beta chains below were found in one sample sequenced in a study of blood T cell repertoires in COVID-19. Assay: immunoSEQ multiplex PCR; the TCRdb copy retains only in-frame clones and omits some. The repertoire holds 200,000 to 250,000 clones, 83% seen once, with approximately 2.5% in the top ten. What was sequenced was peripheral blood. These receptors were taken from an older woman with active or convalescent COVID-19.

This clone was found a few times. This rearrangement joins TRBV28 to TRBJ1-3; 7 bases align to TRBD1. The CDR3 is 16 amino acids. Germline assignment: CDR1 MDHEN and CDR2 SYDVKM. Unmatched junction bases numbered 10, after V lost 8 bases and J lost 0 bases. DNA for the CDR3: TGTGCCAGCTCCTACCTCCGGACAGGCTCTGGAAACACCATATATTTT. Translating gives CASSYLRTGSGNTIYF.

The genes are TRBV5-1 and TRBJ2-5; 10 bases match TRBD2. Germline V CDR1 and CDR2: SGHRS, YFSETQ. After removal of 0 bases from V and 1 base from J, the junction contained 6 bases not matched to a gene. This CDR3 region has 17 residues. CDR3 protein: CASSLGLAGGPQETQYF. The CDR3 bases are TGCGCCAGCAGCTTGGGGTTAGCGGGAGGTCCCCAAGAGACCCAGTACTTC.

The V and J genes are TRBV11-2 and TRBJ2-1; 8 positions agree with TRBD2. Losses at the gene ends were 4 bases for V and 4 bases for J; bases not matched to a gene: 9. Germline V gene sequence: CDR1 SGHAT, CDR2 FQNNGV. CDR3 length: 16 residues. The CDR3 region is CASSSGGLAGYNEQFF. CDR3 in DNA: TGTGCCAGCAGCTCCGGTGGGCTAGCGGGTTACAATGAGCAGTTCTTC. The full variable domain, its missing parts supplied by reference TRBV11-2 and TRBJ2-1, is EAGVAQSPRYKIIEKRQSVAFWCNPISGHATLYWYQQILGQGPKLLIQFQNNGVVDDSQLPKDRFSAERLKGVDSTLKIQPAKLEDSAVYLCASSSGGLAGYNEQFFGPGTRLTVL.

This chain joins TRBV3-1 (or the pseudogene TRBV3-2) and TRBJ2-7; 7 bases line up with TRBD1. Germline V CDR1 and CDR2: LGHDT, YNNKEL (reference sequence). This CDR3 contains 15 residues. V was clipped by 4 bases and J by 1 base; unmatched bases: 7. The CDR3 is CASSPSGTASYEQYF. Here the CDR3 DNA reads TGTGCCAGCAGCCCCTCCGGGACAGCATCCTACGAGCAGTACTTC.

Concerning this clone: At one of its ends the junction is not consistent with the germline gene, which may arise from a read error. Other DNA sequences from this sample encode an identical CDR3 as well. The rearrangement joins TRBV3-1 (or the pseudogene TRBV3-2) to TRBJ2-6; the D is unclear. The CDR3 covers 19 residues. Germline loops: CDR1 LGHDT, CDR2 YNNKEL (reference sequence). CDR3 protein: CASSPGSFRYSSGANVLTF. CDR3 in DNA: TGTGCCAGCAGCCCAGGATCGTTCAGGTATTCGTCTGGAGCCAACGTCCTGACTTTC.

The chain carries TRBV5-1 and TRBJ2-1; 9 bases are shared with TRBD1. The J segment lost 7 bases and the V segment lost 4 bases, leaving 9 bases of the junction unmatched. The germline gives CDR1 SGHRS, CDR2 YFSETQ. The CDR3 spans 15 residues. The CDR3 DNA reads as TGCGCCAGCAGCGCCGGGACAGGGTTTGTGAATGAGCAGTTCTTC. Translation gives CASSAGTGFVNEQFF.

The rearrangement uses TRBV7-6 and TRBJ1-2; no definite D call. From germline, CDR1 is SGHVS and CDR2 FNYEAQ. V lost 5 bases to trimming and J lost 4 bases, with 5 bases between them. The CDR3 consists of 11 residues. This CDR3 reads CASSPLYGYTF. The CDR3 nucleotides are TGTGCCAGCAGCCCCCTCTATGGCTACACCTTC. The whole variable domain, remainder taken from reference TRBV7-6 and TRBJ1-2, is GAGVSQSPRYKVTKRGQDVALRCDPISGHVSLYWYRQALGQGPEFLTYFNYEAQQDKSGLPNDRFSAERPEGSISTLTIQRTEQRDSAMYRCASSPLYGYTFGSGTRLTVV.

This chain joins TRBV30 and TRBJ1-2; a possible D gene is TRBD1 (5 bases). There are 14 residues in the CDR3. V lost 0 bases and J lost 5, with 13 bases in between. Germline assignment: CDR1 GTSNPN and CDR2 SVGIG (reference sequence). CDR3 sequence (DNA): TGTGCCTGGAGTGTACGGCAGGGTTCTTATGGCTACACCTTC. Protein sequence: CAWSVRQGSYGYTF.

CDR3 sequence reads: CASSLRGQGGYGYTF. DNA of the CDR3: TGTGCCAGCAGCCTAAGGGGGCAGGGCGGCTATGGCTACACCTTC. The chain combines TRBV9 with TRBJ1-2; 7 nucleotides match TRBD1. CDR3 length: 15 residues. V trimming: 4 bases; J trimming: 4 bases; junction bases outside the gene matches: 10. The germline V gene has CDR1 SGDLS and CDR2 YYNGEE.

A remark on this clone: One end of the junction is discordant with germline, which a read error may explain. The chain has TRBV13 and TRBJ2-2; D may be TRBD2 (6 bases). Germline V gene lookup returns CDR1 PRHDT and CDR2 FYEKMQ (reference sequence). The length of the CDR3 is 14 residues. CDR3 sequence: CASSAGRPSGELLF. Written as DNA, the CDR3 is TGTGCCAGCTCGGCCGGGAGACCTTCCGGGGAGCTGCTTTTT.

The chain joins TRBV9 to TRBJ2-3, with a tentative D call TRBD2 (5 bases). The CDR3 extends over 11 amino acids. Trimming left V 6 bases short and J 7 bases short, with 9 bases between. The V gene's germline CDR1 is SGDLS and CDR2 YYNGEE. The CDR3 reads CASTPGNTQYF. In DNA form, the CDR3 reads TGTGCCAGCACCCCCGGGAATACGCAGTATTTT.

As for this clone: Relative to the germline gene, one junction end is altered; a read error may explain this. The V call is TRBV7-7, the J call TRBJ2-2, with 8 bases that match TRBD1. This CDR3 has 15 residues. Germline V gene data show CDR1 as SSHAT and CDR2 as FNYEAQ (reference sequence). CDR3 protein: CASSQDRVDTGELFF. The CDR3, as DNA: TGTGCTAGCAGCCAGGACAGGGTAGACACCGGGGAGCTGTTTTTT. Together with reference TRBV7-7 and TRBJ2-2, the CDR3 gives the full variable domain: GAGVSQSPRYKVTKRGQDVTLRCDPISSHATLYWYQQALGQGPEFLTYFNYEAQPDKSGLPSDRFSAERPEGSISTLTIQRTEQRDSAMYRCASSQDRVDTGELFFGEGSRLTVL.

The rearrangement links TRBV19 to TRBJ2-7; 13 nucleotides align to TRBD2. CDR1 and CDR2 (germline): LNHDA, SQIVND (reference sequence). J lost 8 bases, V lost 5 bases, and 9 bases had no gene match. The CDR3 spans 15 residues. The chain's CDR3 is CASSPRLAGGSQQYF. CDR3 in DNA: TGTGCCAGTAGTCCCCGACTAGCGGGAGGATCCCAGCAGTACTTC.

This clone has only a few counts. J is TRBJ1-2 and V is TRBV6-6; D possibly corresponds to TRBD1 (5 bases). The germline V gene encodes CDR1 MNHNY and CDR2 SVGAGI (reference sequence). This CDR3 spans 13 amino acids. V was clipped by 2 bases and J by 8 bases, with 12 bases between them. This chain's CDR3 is CASSYNRGWGYTF. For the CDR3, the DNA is TGTGCCAGCAGTTACAACCGGGGGTGGGGCTACACCTTC.

The CDR3 loop reads CASSQGTGAVTEAFF. As DNA, the CDR3 is TGTGCCAGCAGCCAGGGGACAGGGGCGGTCACTGAAGCTTTCTTT. V gene TRBV3-1 (or the pseudogene TRBV3-2) combines with J gene TRBJ1-1; TRBD1 agrees at 10 bases. The CDR3 has 15 amino acids. Germline V gene sequence: CDR1 LGHDT, CDR2 YNNKEL (reference sequence). V was pared by 3 bases and J by 4 bases, with 5 bases of the junction left unmatched.

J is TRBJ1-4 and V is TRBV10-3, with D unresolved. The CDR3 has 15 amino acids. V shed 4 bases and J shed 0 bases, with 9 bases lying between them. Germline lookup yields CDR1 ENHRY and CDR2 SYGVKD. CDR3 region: CAISGGDATNEKLFF. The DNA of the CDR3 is TGTGCCATCAGTGGCGGAGATGCAACTAATGAAAAACTGTTTTTT.

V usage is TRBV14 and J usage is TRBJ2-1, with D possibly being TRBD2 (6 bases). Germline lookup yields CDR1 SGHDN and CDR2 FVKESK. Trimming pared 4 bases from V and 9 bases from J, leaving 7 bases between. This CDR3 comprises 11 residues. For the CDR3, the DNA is TGTGCCAGCAGCCCGGGACTTGAGCAGTTCTTC. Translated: CASSPGLEQFF.

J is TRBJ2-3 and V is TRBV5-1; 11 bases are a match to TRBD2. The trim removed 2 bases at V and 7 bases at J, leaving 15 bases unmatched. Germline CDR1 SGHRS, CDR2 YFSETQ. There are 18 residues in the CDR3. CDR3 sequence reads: CASSFGDLLAGEKNTQYF. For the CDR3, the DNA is TGCGCCAGCAGCTTCGGGGACCTACTAGCGGGGGAAAAGAATACGCAGTATTTT.

CDR3 sequence reads: CASSLAVAGATTDTQYF. The DNA of the CDR3 is TGCGCCAGCAGCTTGGCGGTAGCGGGGGCCACCACAGATACGCAGTATTTT. This chain uses TRBV5-1 with TRBJ2-3; 9 positions agree with TRBD2. The CDR3 totals 17 residues. V was pared by 0 bases and J by 2 bases, with 7 bases of the junction left unmatched. Germline CDR1 reads SGHRS; CDR2 reads YFSETQ. Supplemented by reference TRBV5-1 and TRBJ2-3, the full variable domain reads KAGVTQTPRYLIKTRGQQVTLSCSPISGHRSVSWYQQTPGQGLQFLFEYFSETQRNKGNFPGRFSGRQFSNSRSEMNVSTLELGDSALYLCASSLAVAGATTDTQYFGPGTRLTVL.

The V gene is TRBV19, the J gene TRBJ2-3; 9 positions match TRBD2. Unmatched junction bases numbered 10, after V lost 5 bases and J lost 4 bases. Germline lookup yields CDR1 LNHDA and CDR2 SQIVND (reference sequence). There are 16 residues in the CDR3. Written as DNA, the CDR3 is TGTGCCAGTAGTCCCCGGGCTAGCGGGGCCCCAGATACGCAGTATTTT. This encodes CASSPRASGAPDTQYF.

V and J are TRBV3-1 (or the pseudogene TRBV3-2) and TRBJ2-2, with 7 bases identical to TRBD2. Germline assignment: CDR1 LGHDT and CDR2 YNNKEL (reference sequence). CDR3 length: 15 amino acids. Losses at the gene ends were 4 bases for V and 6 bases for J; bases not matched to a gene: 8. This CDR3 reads CASSRWREPAGELFF. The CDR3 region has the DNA TGTGCCAGCAGCCGTTGGCGGGAGCCCGCCGGGGAGCTGTTTTTT.

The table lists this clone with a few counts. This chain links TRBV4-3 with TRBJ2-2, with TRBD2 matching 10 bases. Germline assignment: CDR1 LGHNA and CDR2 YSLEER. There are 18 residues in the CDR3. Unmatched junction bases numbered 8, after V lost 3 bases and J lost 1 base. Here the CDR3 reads CASSQEASGRKNTGELFF. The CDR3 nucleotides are TGCGCCAGCAGCCAGGAGGCTAGCGGGAGAAAGAACACCGGGGAGCTGTTTTTT.